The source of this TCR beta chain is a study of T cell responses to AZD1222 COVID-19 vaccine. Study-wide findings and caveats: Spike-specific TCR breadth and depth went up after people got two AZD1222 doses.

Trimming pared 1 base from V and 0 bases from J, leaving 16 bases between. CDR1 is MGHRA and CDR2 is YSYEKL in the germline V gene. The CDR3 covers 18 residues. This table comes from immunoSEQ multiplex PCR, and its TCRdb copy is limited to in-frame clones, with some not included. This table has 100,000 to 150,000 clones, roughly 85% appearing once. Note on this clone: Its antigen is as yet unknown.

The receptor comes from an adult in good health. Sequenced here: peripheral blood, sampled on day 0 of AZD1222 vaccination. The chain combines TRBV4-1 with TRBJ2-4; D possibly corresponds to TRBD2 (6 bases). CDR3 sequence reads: CASSQGPGRGLAKNIQYF. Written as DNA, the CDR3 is TGCGCCAGCAGCCAAGGGCCGGGACGGGGACTAGCCAAAAACATTCAGTACTTC.